The subject of this entry is one TCR beta chain. Clones were read by immunoSEQ multiplex PCR, and TCRdb kept only the in-frame ones, dropping some. The sample contains around 2,000,000 clones, 85% to 95% of which appear only once. CD8 cells classed as naive were CD45RO-negative and positively selected for CCR7, excluding terminally differentiated effector memory CD45RA+ cells. The data are from a study of shared clonotypes between healthy human individuals. CDR1 and CDR2 from the germline V gene are MNHEY and SMNVEV (reference sequence). J gave up 4 bases and V 6 bases, and 9 bases lay outside the gene matches. This CDR3 has 14 residues.

Sequenced input: naive CD8+ T cells sorted from blood. The TCR originated in a man aged 18 to 30 in good health. The chain recombines TRBV27 with TRBJ2-7; 7 bases are shared with TRBD1. The DNA for the CDR3 is TGTGCCAGCAGGGGAGAAGGGGGCAGATACGAGCAGTACTTC. Translating gives CASRGEGGRYEQYF.